This entry features one T cell receptor (beta chain) sequence. The germline gives CDR1 MDHEN, CDR2 SYDVKM. The CDR3 covers 15 residues. V trimming: 5 bases; J trimming: 1 base; junction bases outside the gene matches: 5. These data originate in a study of T cell changes during pregnancy in multiple sclerosis. Sequenced by immunoSEQ multiplex PCR; TCRdb stores in-frame clones only, minus some. There are tens of thousands of clones in the sample; 80% to 95% occur only once, and roughly 2% lies in the top ten. The sample was CD4+ T cells from peripheral blood mononuclear cells, taken after pregnancy. The chain has TRBV28 and TRBJ2-7, with 10 bases identical to TRBD1. This sequence was found in a female donor in good health, enrolled as a control in a pregnancy study. The CDR3 bases are TGTGCCAGCAGTACCCGGGACAGGGGTTCCTACGAGCAGTACTTC. Translation gives CASSTRDRGSYEQYF.